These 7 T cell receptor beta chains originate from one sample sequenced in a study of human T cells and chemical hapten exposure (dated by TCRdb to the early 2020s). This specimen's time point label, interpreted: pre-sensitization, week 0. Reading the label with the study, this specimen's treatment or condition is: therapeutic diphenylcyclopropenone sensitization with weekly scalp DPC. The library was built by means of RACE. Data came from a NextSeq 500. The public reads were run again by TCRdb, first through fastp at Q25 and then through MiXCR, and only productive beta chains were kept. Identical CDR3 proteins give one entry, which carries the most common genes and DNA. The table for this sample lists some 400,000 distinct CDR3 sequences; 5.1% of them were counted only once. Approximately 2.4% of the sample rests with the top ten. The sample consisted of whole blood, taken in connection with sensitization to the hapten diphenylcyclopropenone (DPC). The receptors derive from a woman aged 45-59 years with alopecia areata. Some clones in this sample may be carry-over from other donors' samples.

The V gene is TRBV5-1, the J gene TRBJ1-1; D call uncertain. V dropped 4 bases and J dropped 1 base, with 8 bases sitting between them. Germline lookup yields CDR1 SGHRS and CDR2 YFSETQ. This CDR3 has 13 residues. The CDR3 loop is CASSAAPNTEAFF. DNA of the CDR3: TGCGCCAGCAGCGCGGCACCGAACACTGAAGCTTTCTTT.

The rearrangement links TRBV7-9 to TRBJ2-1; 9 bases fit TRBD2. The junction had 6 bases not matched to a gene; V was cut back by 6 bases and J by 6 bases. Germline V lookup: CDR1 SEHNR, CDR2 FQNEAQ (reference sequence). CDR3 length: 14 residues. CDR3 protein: CASRASGISNEQFF. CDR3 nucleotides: TGTGCCAGCAGAGCTAGCGGGATCTCCAATGAGCAGTTCTTC.

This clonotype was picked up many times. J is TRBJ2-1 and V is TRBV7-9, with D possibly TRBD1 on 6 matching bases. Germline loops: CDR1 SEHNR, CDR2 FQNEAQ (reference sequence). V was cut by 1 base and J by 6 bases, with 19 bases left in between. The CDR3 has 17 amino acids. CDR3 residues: CASSLGRGSRLLNEQFF. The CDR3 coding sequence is TGTGCCAGCAGCTTAGGAAGGGGGAGCAGACTACTCAATGAGCAGTTCTTC.

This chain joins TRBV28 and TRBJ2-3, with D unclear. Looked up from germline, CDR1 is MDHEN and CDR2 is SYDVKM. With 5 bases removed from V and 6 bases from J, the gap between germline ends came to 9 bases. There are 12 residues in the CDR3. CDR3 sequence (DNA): TGTGCCAGCAGTATAACTGGGGATACGCAGTATTTT. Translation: CASSITGDTQYF.

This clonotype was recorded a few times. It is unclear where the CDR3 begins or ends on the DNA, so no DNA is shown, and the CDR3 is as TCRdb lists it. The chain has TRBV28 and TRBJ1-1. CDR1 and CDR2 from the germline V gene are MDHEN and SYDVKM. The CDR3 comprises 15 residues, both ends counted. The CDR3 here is CASSSSSGEGAEAFF.

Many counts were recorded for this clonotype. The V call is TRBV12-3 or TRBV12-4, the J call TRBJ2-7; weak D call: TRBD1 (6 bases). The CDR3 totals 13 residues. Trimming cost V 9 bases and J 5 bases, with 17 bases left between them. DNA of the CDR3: TGTGCCAGTTCAGTACAGGGTAAAAACGAGCAGTACTTC. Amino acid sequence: CASSVQGKNEQYF.

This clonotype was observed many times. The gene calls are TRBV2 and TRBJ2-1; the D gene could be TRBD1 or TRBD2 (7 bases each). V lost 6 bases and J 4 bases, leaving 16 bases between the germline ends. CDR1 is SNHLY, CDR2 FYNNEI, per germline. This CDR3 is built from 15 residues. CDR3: CASSPGRGLYNEQFF. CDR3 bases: TGTGCCAGCAGCCCGGGGAGGGGGCTTTACAATGAGCAGTTCTTC.